This TCR beta chain emerged from a study of blood T cell repertoires in COVID-19. Study in general: Sites in the United States, Italy and Spain provided acute and convalescent COVID-19 samples. Nucleic acid was either cDNA or gDNA, and it came from T cells, B-cell-depleted T cells, or PBMCs.

The method was immunoSEQ multiplex PCR; TCRdb's version includes in-frame clones alone and lacks a portion of them. Of under 85,000 clones listed, approximately 88% are singletons. The V gene's germline CDR1 is SGHTA and CDR2 FQGNSA. This CDR3 is 14 amino acids long. V dropped 3 bases and J dropped 6 bases, with 14 bases sitting between them. The sample comprised peripheral blood. The chain combines TRBV7-2 with TRBJ1-2, with D tentatively TRBD1 (5 bases). The TCR comes from a woman older than 75 with active or convalescent COVID-19. The CDR3 DNA sequence: TGTGCCAGCAGCTTTGACAGCCGGCTAAATGGCTACACCTTC. Its protein is CASSFDSRLNGYTF.